The sequence of this T cell receptor (beta chain) was determined in a study of T-cell memory formation after mild COVID-19. Regarding the study as a whole: For contracting clones, CD4+ ones sat mainly in CM and EM, CD8+ in EMRA.

TCRdb redid the calling of the 5' RACE reads with MiXCR, one entry per CDR3 protein. The table has 150,000 to 200,000 distinct CDR3 sequences, under 14% seen once. As for this clonotype: Its specificity is unknown.

Sequencing was carried out using PBMCs or a T cell subset sorted from them (not recorded which). The TCR originated in a man aged 18-30 years who had mild COVID-19 (a few samples of this study predate the infection). Cell type and time point are not known.

The CDR3 protein is CASSLVSGDGETQYF. The CDR3 DNA sequence: TGTGCCAGCAGCTTAGTTAGCGGGGACGGAGAGACCCAGTACTTC. This chain links TRBV7-2 with TRBJ2-5, with 8 bases matching TRBD2. CDR3 size: 15 residues. Germline assignment: CDR1 SGHTA and CDR2 FQGNSA. V lost 1 base, J lost 4 bases, and 5 bases stayed unmatched.